The sequence of this T cell receptor beta chain was determined in a study of T cells after yellow fever vaccination (dated by TCRdb to the late 2010s). Broadly, across the study: The SMART-Seq v4 Ultra Low Input RNA kit was used to prepare libraries from fractions with low cell numbers. To follow T-cell clones before and after primary and booster YFV17D yellow fever vaccination, bulk TCR alpha and beta repertoires were sequenced over time. Two healthy male donors, one aged 18 to 29 and one aged 30 to 40 years, made up the cohort. Blood samples were taken at several timepoints before and after primary and secondary immunization, and bulk PBMC replicates and cell subsets were isolated. Paper-wide results and their limitations: Compared with the primary T-cell response, the secondary T-cell response was faster but weaker, reaching its peak on day 5 rather than on day 15. After the booster, most of the clones that had expanded following primary vaccination were detected again (just under 97% of CD4 and around 90% of CD8), which suggests that memory was broadly maintained. Computational filtering was needed because FACS-sorted repertoires could contain abundant contaminating clonotypes from the bulk population. A small fraction of clonotypes appeared in both the CD4 and CD8 compartments, likely as a result of convergent recombination. Because only a couple of donors were included in the study, the extent to which the findings can be generalized is limited.

The treatment or condition label on this specimen signifies: live attenuated yellow fever vaccine strain. A standard Ficoll-Paque protocol was used to isolate PBMCs from peripheral blood. Dynabeads CD4 and CD8 positive selection kits were used to isolate CD4 and CD8 T-cell fractions. RNA was extracted with TriZol from bulk PBMCs, CD4 and CD8 fractions, and dextramer-positive and dextramer-negative fractions. TCR cDNA was synthesized by 5'RACE template switching, through which a universal primer site and unique molecular identifiers were introduced. Priming of cDNA synthesis was performed from both the TCR alpha and TCR beta constant segments. Two PCR steps were used to amplify libraries, with sample barcodes and sequencing adapters being added in the second step. Sequencing of the libraries was done on either Illumina HiSeq 2500 (2x100 bp) or NovaSeq (2x150 bp). Regarding the original processing steps: Reads were demultiplexed and collapsed into UMI consensus sequences with MIGEC, and V(D)J alignment was performed with MiXCR. Clonotypes responding to the vaccine were identified with edgeR on replicate PBMC samples, with the criteria of FDR below 0.01 and a log2 fold change above 5 up to day 15. Each bulk clonotype received a CD4 or CD8 identity based on whether the sequenced CD4 or CD8 repertoire contained that clonotype at higher abundance. TCRdb cleaned the public reads at Q25 with fastp, built clones with MiXCR and kept in-frame beta chains. Duplicate CDR3 protein sequences are folded into a single record with the most common DNA and genes. Clone size and V and J calls follow TCRdb, not the original study. The sample data list 100,000 to 150,000 distinct CDR3 sequences, and roughly 7.9% of these were observed just once. Roughly 3% of the sample belongs to the ten largest clones.

This clonotype has ten or more counts. Its antigen is unknown. No much larger clone is present one base from it, and per-base qualities are unavailable. V loses 5 bases of germline sequence and J loses 0 bases, and the interval between the two ends is 10 bases. Sequences DFQATT (CDR1) and SNEGSKA (CDR2) are obtained from the germline V gene (reference sequence). The CDR3 runs 13 amino acids, cysteine and phenylalanine included. This entry keeps only the CDR3 DNA: 39 bases, framed from base 1. This sequence originates from a man younger than 35 who received the YFV17D yellow fever vaccine. Sequencing used CD4+ T cells sorted from PBMCs, obtained roughly 47 days after the first yellow fever vaccination. This chain joins TRBV20-1 to TRBJ2-5; no D gene can be assigned with confidence. The CDR3 reads as follows: CSAYHQYQETQYF. The DNA sequence is as follows: TGCAGTGCTTACCATCAGTACCAAGAGACCCAGTACTTC.